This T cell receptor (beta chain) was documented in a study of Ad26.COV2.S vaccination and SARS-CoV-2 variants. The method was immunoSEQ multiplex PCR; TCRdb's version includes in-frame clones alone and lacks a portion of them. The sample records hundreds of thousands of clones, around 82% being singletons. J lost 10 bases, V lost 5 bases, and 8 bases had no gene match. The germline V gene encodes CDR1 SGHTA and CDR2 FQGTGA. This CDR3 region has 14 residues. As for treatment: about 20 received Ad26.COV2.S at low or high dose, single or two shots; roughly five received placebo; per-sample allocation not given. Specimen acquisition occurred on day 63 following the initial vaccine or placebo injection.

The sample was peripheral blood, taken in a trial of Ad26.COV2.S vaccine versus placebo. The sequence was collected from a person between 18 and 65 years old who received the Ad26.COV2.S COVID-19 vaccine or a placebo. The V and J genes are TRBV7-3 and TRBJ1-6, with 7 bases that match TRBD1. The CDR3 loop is CASSLLGGNSPLHF. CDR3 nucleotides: TGTGCCAGCAGCCTCTTAGGGGGCAACTCACCCCTCCACTTT.